A single TCR beta chain is shown here with its context. The antigen remains unidentified. Produced via immunoSEQ multiplex PCR; TCRdb's table is partial and in-frame only. The data show about 86,000 clones, approximately 82% seen once. This sample stems from a study of T cell responses to AZD1222 COVID-19 vaccine. General study findings and limits: At baseline, seropositivity was found in only a handful of AZD1222 recipients.

Germline CDR1 and CDR2: SGHRS and YFSETQ. Trimming shortened V by 1 base and J by 1 base, and 8 bases separated the two germline ends. The CDR3 has 14 residues. This clonotype was obtained from an adult in good health. The starting material was peripheral blood, obtained on day 0 of AZD1222 vaccination. This chain joins TRBV5-1 and TRBJ2-5; D is undetermined. CDR3 loop: CASSLLTAQETQYF. The CDR3 coding sequence is TGCGCCAGCAGCTTGTTGACGGCCCAAGAGACCCAGTACTTC.